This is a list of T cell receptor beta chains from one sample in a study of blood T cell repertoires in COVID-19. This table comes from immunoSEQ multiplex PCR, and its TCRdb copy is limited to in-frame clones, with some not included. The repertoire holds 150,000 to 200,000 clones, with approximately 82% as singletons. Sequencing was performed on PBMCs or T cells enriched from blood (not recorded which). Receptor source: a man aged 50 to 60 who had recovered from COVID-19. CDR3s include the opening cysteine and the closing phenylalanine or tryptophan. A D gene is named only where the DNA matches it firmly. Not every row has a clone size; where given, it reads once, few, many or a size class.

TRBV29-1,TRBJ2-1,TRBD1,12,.,CSVGQGYNEQFF,TGCAGCGTTGGACAGGGATACAATGAGCAGTTCTTC
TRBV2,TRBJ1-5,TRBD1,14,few,CASSRTGGLQPQHF,TGTGCCAGCAGTCGGACAGGGGGCTTGCAGCCCCAGCATTTT
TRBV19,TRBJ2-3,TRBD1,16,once,CASSPNPRDRVVGQYF,TGTGCCAGTAGTCCCAATCCCCGGGACAGGGTTGTGGGGCAGTATTTT
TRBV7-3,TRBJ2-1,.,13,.,CASSLGASNEQFF,TGTGCCAGCAGCTTGGGAGCTAGCAATGAGCAGTTCTTC
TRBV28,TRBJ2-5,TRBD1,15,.,CASRRGGGTLKTQYF,TGTGCCAGCAGACGAGGGGGCGGAACTCTTAAGACCCAGTACTTC
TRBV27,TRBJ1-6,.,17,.,CASSLWFSGVGNSPLHF,TGTGCCAGCAGTCTGTGGTTTTCAGGGGTAGGTAATTCACCCCTCCACTTT
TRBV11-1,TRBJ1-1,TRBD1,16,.,CASSYNGQGLNTEAFF,TGTGCCAGCAGCTATAATGGACAGGGGTTGAACACTGAAGCTTTCTTT
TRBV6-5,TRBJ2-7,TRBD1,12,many,CASRGGPYEQYF,TGTGCCAGCAGAGGGGGCCCCTACGAGCAGTACTTC
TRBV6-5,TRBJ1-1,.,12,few,CASNFGNTEAFF,TGTGCCAGCAACTTCGGGAACACTGAAGCTTTCTTT
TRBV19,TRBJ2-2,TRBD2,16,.,CASSIKAGGLTGELFF,TGTGCCAGTAGTATAAAGGCGGGGGGGCTAACCGGGGAGCTGTTTTTT
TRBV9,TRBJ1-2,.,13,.,CASSPRGNYGYTF,TGTGCCAGCAGCCCCCGGGGTAACTATGGCTACACCTTC
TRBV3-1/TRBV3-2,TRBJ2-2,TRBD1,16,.,CASSGIKTGYGGELFF,TGTGCCAGCAGCGGCATCAAGACAGGGTACGGGGGGGAGCTGTTTTTT
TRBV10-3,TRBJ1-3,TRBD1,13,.,CAIKDRIGDTIYF,TGTGCCATCAAGGACAGGATCGGGGACACCATATATTTT
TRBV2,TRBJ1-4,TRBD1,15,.,CASRGQGAPGEKLFF,TGTGCCAGCAGGGGACAGGGGGCGCCTGGTGAAAAACTGTTTTTT
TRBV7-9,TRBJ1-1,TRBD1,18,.,CASSLETGWEFRNTEAFF,TGTGCCAGCAGCTTAGAGACAGGGTGGGAGTTTCGGAACACTGAAGCTTTCTTT
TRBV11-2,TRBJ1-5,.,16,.,CASSLGARYSNQPQHF,TGTGCCAGCAGCTTAGGGGCCAGGTATAGCAATCAGCCCCAGCATTTT
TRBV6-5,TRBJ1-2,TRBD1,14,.,CASSYGTGLYGYTF,TGTGCCAGCAGTTACGGGACAGGGCTATATGGCTACACCTTC
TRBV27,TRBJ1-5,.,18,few,CASRRKGDSVSVDQPQHF,TGTGCCAGCAGACGGAAAGGAGACAGTGTTAGTGTGGATCAGCCCCAGCATTTT
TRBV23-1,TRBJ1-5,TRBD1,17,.,CASSQSIETGPNPPQHF,TGCGCCAGCAGTCAATCGATCGAGACAGGGCCTAACCCGCCCCAGCATTTT
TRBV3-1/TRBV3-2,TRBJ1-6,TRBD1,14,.,CASSWDSGNSPLHF,TGTGCCAGCAGCTGGGACAGCGGGAATTCACCCCTCCACTTT
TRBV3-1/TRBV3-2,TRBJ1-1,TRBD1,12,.,CASSQETGGAFF,TGTGCCAGCAGCCAAGAAACAGGGGGAGCTTTCTTT
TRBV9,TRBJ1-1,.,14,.,CASSKGLMNTEAFF,TGTGCCAGCAGCAAGGGACTTATGAACACTGAAGCTTTCTTT
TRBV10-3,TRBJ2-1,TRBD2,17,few,CAISGTSGGNSYNEQFF,TGTGCCATCAGTGGGACTAGCGGGGGGAACTCCTACAATGAGCAGTTCTTC
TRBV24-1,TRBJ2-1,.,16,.,CATSDLWDSNYNEQFF,TGTGCCACCAGTGATTTGTGGGACTCTAACTACAATGAGCAGTTCTTC
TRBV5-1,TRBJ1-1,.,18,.,CASSLKTGRESLGTEAFF,TGCGCCAGCAGCTTGAAGACAGGCCGCGAATCGTTAGGCACTGAAGCTTTCTTT
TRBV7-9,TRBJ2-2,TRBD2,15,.,CASSPVAGGTGELFF,TGTGCCAGCAGCCCCGTAGCGGGGGGCACCGGGGAGCTGTTTTTT
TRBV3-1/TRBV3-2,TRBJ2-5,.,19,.,CASSQVSLITKEGKETQYF,TGTGCCAGCAGCCAAGTGTCTCTCATAACCAAAGAGGGCAAGGAGACCCAGTACTTC
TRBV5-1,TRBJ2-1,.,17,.,CASSLVSGIVSYNEQFF,TGCGCCAGCAGCTTGGTGTCAGGGATCGTCTCCTACAATGAGCAGTTCTTC
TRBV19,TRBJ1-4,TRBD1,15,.,CASRETGVADEKLFF,TGTGCCAGTAGGGAAACAGGGGTGGCGGATGAAAAACTGTTTTTT
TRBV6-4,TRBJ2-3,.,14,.,CASSPSRGTDTQYF,TGTGCCAGCAGTCCAAGCAGGGGCACAGATACGCAGTATTTT
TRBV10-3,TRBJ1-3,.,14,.,CAISESDSGNTIYF,TGTGCCATCAGTGAGTCAGACAGCGGGAACACCATATATTTT
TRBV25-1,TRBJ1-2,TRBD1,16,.,CASSESIPGQNSGYTF,TGTGCCAGCAGTGAATCCATACCGGGACAGAACTCTGGCTACACCTTC
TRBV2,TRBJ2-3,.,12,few,CASSMDSDTQYF,TGTGCCAGCAGTATGGACTCAGATACGCAGTATTTT
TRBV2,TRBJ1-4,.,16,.,CASLVSPDALNEKLFF,TGTGCCAGCCTGGTCAGTCCTGATGCTTTGAATGAAAAACTGTTTTTT
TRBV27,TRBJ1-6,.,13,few,CASSLGFNSPLHF,TGTGCCAGCAGTTTAGGCTTTAATTCACCCCTCCACTTT
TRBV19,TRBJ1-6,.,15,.,CASTEYSSYNSPLHF,TGTGCCAGTACCGAATACAGCTCCTATAATTCACCCCTCCACTTT
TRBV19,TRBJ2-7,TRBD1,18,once,CASSTPLPGQGSSYEQYF,TGTGCCAGTAGTACCCCACTCCCGGGACAGGGGAGCTCCTACGAGCAGTACTTC
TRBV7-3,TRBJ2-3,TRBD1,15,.,CASSSRQGSTDTQYF,TGTGCCAGCAGCTCCCGACAGGGTAGCACAGATACGCAGTATTTT
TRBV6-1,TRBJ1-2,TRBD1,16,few,CASSARQGGNLYGYTF,TGTGCCAGCAGTGCCAGACAGGGAGGAAATCTATATGGCTACACCTTC
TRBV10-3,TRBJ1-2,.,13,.,CAIRDTANYGYTF,TGTGCCATCAGGGACACCGCTAACTATGGCTACACCTTC
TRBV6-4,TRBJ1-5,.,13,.,CASSTGRDQPQHF,TGTGCCAGCAGTACAGGGCGGGATCAGCCCCAGCATTTT
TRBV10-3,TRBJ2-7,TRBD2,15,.,CAISPGGGWAYEQYF,TGTGCCATCAGCCCGGGGGGGGGCTGGGCCTACGAGCAGTACTTC
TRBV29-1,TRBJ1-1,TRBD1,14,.,CSVENRGFDTEAFF,TGCAGCGTTGAGAACAGGGGGTTTGACACTGAAGCTTTCTTT
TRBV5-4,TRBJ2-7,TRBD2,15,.,CASSLAYGGRVEQYF,TGTGCCAGCAGCTTGGCCTACGGGGGGAGGGTCGAGCAGTACTTC
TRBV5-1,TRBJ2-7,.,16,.,CASSSQGHSGNYEQYF,TGCGCCAGCAGCTCGCAAGGACACTCTGGGAACTACGAGCAGTACTTC
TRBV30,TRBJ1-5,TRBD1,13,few,CAWGQGPNQPQHF,TGTGCCTGGGGACAGGGGCCGAATCAGCCCCAGCATTTT
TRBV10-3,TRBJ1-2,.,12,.,CAITGTKAGYTF,TGTGCCATCACCGGGACAAAGGCTGGCTACACCTTC
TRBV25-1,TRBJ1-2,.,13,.,CASSDAGRYGYTF,TGTGCCAGCAGTGATGCGGGGCGCTATGGCTACACCTTC
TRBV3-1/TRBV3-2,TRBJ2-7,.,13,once,CASSQPSGYEQYF,TGTGCCAGCAGCCAACCGTCCGGCTACGAGCAGTACTTC
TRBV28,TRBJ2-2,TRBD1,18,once,CASSLLGYDRDNTGELFF,TGTGCCAGCAGTTTATTAGGGTACGACAGGGATAACACCGGGGAGCTGTTTTTT
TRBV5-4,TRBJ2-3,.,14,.,CASSSSGVADTQYF,TGTGCCAGCAGCTCATCAGGGGTTGCAGATACGCAGTATTTT
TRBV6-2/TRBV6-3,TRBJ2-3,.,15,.,CASSYGRDTTDTQYF,TGTGCCAGCAGTTACGGCCGTGATACCACAGATACGCAGTATTTT
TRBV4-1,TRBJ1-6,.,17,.,CASSQGSQGIYNSPLHF,TGCGCCAGCAGCCAAGGATCGCAGGGAATATATAATTCACCCCTCCACTTT
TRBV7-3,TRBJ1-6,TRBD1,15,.,CASSQDRGPNSPLHF,TGTGCCAGCAGCCAGGACAGGGGGCCGAATTCACCCCTCCACTTT
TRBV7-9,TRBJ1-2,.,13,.,CASRQSSAYGYTF,TGTGCCAGTAGACAGTCTTCTGCCTATGGCTACACCTTC